The 24 T cell receptor beta chains below come from one sample, sequenced in a study of OX40 agonist ivuxolimab in advanced cancers. Libraries were built with the immunoSEQ multiplex PCR assay. Held by TCRdb, this immuneACCESS table contains in-frame sequences only and omits some clones. Under half of the omission traces to an unresolved V gene where checked; the cause of the rest is unknown. The sample profile shows about 96,000 clones; around 80% of them were found once. The ten largest clones add up to approximately 5.5% of the sample. Sequenced here: CD4+ or CD8+ T cells sorted from blood, sampled in a trial of the OX40 agonist ivuxolimab. The receptors stem from an adult with an advanced solid tumor such as melanoma, head and neck, liver or kidney cancer.

This clone was detected only once. The CDR3 reads CASSSNMGGGLRGYTF. As DNA, the CDR3 is TGTGCCAGCAGCTCGAACATGGGTGGGGGTCTTAGAGGCTACACCTTC. The chain links TRBV5-6 to TRBJ1-2; possibly TRBD1 for D (5 bases). The CDR3 totals 16 residues. V lost 3 bases and J 8 bases, leaving 23 bases between the germline ends. Germline V gene lookup returns CDR1 SGHDT and CDR2 YYEEEE.

The chain joins TRBV6-5 to TRBJ1-3; D is unresolved. V lost 4 bases and J 0 bases, leaving 13 bases between the germline ends. The CDR3 contains 16 residues. Germline CDR1 reads MNHEY; CDR2 reads SVGAGI. DNA for the CDR3: TGTGCCAGCAGTTCCTCCTCTGTGATCTCTGGAAACACCATATATTTT. This sequence encodes CASSSSSVISGNTIYF.

This clone occurred once. The rearrangement links TRBV6-6 to TRBJ2-3, with TRBD2 matching over 11 bases. V trimming: 5 bases; J trimming: 0 bases; junction bases outside the gene matches: 4. Germline CDR1 reads MNHNY; CDR2 reads SVGAGI (reference sequence). The CDR3 is 16 residues long. CDR3 protein: CASSLAGGPSTDTQYF. For the CDR3, the DNA is TGTGCCAGCAGTCTAGCGGGAGGACCAAGCACAGATACGCAGTATTTT.

The chain is built from TRBV7-2 and TRBJ1-4; 10 nucleotides agree with TRBD1. CDR1 is SGHTA, CDR2 FQGNSA, per germline. J lost 6 bases, V lost 3 bases, and 1 base had no gene match. The CDR3 length is 14 residues. The CDR3 DNA is TGTGCCAGCAGCTTGGACAGGGGGGATGAAAAACTGTTTTTT. Translating gives CASSLDRGDEKLFF.

V is TRBV11-2 and J is TRBJ2-5; no definite D call. This CDR3 comprises 11 residues. The V and J ends lost 1 base and 5 bases respectively, with 2 bases between them. Germline V lookup: CDR1 SGHAT, CDR2 FQNNGV. The CDR3 DNA sequence: TGTGCCAGCAGCTTAGGGGAGACCCAGTACTTC. This encodes CASSLGETQYF.

The chain is built from TRBV7-8 and TRBJ2-5, with TRBD2 matching over 8 bases. This CDR3 contains 16 residues. J gave up 0 bases and V 1 base, and 4 bases lay outside the gene matches. Germline V lookup: CDR1 SGHVS, CDR2 FQNEAQ. The CDR3 DNA follows: TGTGCCAGCAGCTTAGAACTAGCGGCGTACCAAGAGACCCAGTACTTC. Translation: CASSLELAAYQETQYF.

The chain has TRBV29-1 and TRBJ1-1, with 7 nucleotides matching TRBD1. The ends lost 6 bases at V and 8 bases at J; junction bases unmatched: 6. The CDR3 contains 11 residues. The germline V gene has CDR1 SQVTM and CDR2 ANQGSEA. The DNA of the CDR3 is TGCAGCGTCCCCCGGGACAGCGAAGCTTTCTTT. Amino acid sequence: CSVPRDSEAFF.

V is TRBV15 and J is TRBJ2-7, with D tentatively TRBD2 (6 bases). The CDR3 is made up of 13 amino acids. Deletions cut 5 bases from V and 6 bases from J, with 14 bases between. Germline V lookup: CDR1 LNHNV, CDR2 YYDKDF (reference sequence). The CDR3 loop reads CATSDVGGGEQYF. Written as DNA, the CDR3 is TGTGCCACCAGCGATGTGGGAGGAGGCGAGCAGTACTTC.

This chain links TRBV29-1 with TRBJ1-2; 7 nucleotides match TRBD1. Germline CDR1 is SQVTM and CDR2 is ANQGSEA. The CDR3 extends over 11 amino acids. The V and J ends lost 4 bases and 8 bases, in that order; junction bases with no gene match: 4. CDR3: CSVVRGHGYTF. CDR3 nucleotide sequence: TGCAGCGTTGTAAGGGGGCACGGCTACACCTTC.

This sequence joins TRBV5-1 and TRBJ1-3; D gene unclear. V lost 0 bases to trimming and J lost 0 bases, with 7 bases between them. This CDR3 is 15 amino acids long. The V gene's germline CDR1 is SGHRS and CDR2 YFSETQ. For the CDR3, the DNA is TGCGCCAGCAGCTTGGACGGCGGCTCTGGAAACACCATATATTTT. It specifies CASSLDGGSGNTIYF.

The rearrangement uses TRBV6-6 and TRBJ2-2; 11 bases agree with TRBD1. This CDR3 contains 15 residues. J lost 6 bases, V lost 5 bases, and 5 bases had no gene match. In germline, CDR1 is MNHNY, CDR2 SVGAGI (reference sequence). The CDR3 loop is CASSPGQGVSGELFF. CDR3 bases: TGTGCCAGCAGTCCGGGACAGGGGGTCTCCGGGGAGCTGTTTTTT.

J is TRBJ2-3 and V is TRBV19; 8 bases map to TRBD2. CDR1 LNHDA and CDR2 SQIVND come from the germline V gene (reference sequence). This CDR3 has 19 amino acids. The junction had 19 bases not matched to a gene; V was cut back by 3 bases and J by 5 bases. The CDR3 is CASSMAGRESYPPGDTQYF. The DNA of the CDR3 is TGTGCCAGTAGTATGGCCGGGAGGGAATCGTATCCACCGGGAGATACGCAGTATTTT.

A single count supports this clone. The V call is TRBV5-1, the J call TRBJ2-5; perhaps TRBD2 as D (6 bases). From germline, CDR1 is SGHRS and CDR2 YFSETQ. This CDR3 spans 17 amino acids. The ends were cut back, 4 bases at V and 2 bases at J, with 21 bases in the middle. The chain's CDR3 is CASSPAGPLMGQETQYF. CDR3 nucleotide sequence: TGCGCCAGCAGCCCGGCGGGACCTCTAATGGGGCAAGAGACCCAGTACTTC.

The chain carries TRBV2 and TRBJ1-1; the D is unclear. The CDR3 is 15 residues long. The germline V gene encodes CDR1 SNHLY and CDR2 FYNNEI. V was trimmed by 6 bases and J by 5 bases, leaving 19 bases between them. The CDR3 here is CASRIFGSEVTEAFF. CDR3 DNA: TGTGCCAGCAGAATCTTTGGCAGCGAGGTTACTGAAGCTTTCTTT.

This chain joins TRBV7-2 and TRBJ2-3, with D unclear. V shed 5 bases and J shed 2 bases, with 14 bases lying between them. The CDR3 length is 15 residues. CDR1 is SGHTA, CDR2 FQGNSA, per germline. The CDR3 loop is CASSQPQGLTDTQYF. The CDR3 nucleotides read TGTGCCAGCAGCCAACCACAAGGGCTCACAGATACGCAGTATTTT.

Here the CDR3 reads CASSVGVGGNNSPLHF. The CDR3 DNA sequence: TGTGCCAGCAGCGTAGGCGTTGGGGGGAATAATTCACCCCTCCACTTT. The V gene is TRBV9, the J gene TRBJ1-6, with D possibly matching TRBD1 (5 bases). Germline values: CDR1 SGDLS, CDR2 YYNGEE. Trimming removed 0 bases at V and 5 bases at J, with 12 bases between. CDR3 length: 16 amino acids.

The chain has TRBV9 and TRBJ2-1; 11 nucleotides align to TRBD2. From germline, CDR1 is SGDLS and CDR2 YYNGEE. The CDR3 extends over 15 amino acids. The V segment lost 4 bases and the J segment 4 bases; nucleotides outside the gene matches: 4. The CDR3 reads CASSPGLAGYNEQFF. CDR3 bases: TGTGCCAGCAGCCCCGGACTAGCGGGTTACAATGAGCAGTTCTTC.

This chain links TRBV5-1 with TRBJ2-1; D perhaps matches TRBD2 (5 bases). Trimming took 4 bases from V and 1 from J, leaving 9 bases between them. CDR1 and CDR2 from the germline V gene are SGHRS and YFSETQ. This CDR3 contains 14 residues. As DNA, the CDR3 is TGCGCCAGCAGCCGCGGGTTTTCCTACAATGAGCAGTTCTTC. Its protein product is CASSRGFSYNEQFF.

This chain uses TRBV30 with TRBJ2-2; no reliable D call. V lost 3 bases, J lost 4 bases, and 6 bases lay in between. The CDR3 extends over 12 amino acids. The germline V gene has CDR1 GTSNPN and CDR2 SVGIG (reference sequence). This CDR3 is CAWRGSTGELFF. In DNA, the CDR3 is TGTGCCTGGAGGGGGTCCACCGGGGAGCTGTTTTTT.

V gene TRBV28 combines with J gene TRBJ2-7; D possibly corresponds to TRBD1 (6 bases). The CDR3 runs 13 residues. The V and J ends lost 8 bases and 1 base respectively, with 12 bases between them. Germline lookup yields CDR1 MDHEN and CDR2 SYDVKM. The CDR3 is CASQGTGSYEQYF. In DNA, the CDR3 is TGTGCCAGCCAAGGAACAGGGTCCTACGAGCAGTACTTC.

The J gene is TRBJ1-4, the V gene TRBV7-9; 7 nucleotides align to TRBD1. This CDR3 has 13 amino acids. V lost 4 bases and J lost 5; bases outside the gene matches: 1. CDR1 and CDR2 (germline): SEHNR, FQNEAQ (reference sequence). DNA of the CDR3: TGTGCCAGCAGCTCGACAGGGAATGAAAAACTGTTTTTT. Its translation is CASSSTGNEKLFF.

This chain connects TRBV5-4 to TRBJ2-1, with TRBD2 matching over 10 bases. The germline CDR1 and CDR2 sequences are SGHNT and YYREEE (reference sequence). This CDR3 region has 15 residues. V shed 3 bases and J 4 bases; nucleotides not matched to a gene: 4. The CDR3 loop reads CASSSISGGYNEQFF. The CDR3 DNA reads as TGTGCCAGCAGCTCCATTAGCGGGGGGTACAATGAGCAGTTCTTC.

The DNA for the CDR3 is TGTGCCAGCCGGGACAGGGGTCACGGAAACACCATATATTTT. Its translation is CASRDRGHGNTIYF. The chain is built from TRBV6-6 and TRBJ1-3; 10 bases align to TRBD1. Germline trimming cut 8 bases from V and 4 bases from J; bases unmatched to any gene: 5. Germline CDR1 reads MNHNY; CDR2 reads SVGAGI (reference sequence). The CDR3 is made up of 14 amino acids.

This chain links TRBV11-2 with TRBJ1-2, with no clear D. The V gene's germline CDR1 is SGHAT and CDR2 FQNNGV. This CDR3 is 12 amino acids long. Trimming removed 1 base from V and 8 bases from J, with 8 bases in between. CDR3 nucleotides: TGTGCCAGCAGCTTAGGGGAACAGGGCTACACCTTC. Translated: CASSLGEQGYTF. Together with reference TRBV11-2 and TRBJ1-2, the CDR3 gives the full variable domain: EAGVAQSPRYKIIEKRQSVAFWCNPISGHATLYWYQQILGQGPKLLIQFQNNGVVDDSQLPKDRFSAERLKGVDSTLKIQPAKLEDSAVYLCASSLGEQGYTFGSGTRLTVV.